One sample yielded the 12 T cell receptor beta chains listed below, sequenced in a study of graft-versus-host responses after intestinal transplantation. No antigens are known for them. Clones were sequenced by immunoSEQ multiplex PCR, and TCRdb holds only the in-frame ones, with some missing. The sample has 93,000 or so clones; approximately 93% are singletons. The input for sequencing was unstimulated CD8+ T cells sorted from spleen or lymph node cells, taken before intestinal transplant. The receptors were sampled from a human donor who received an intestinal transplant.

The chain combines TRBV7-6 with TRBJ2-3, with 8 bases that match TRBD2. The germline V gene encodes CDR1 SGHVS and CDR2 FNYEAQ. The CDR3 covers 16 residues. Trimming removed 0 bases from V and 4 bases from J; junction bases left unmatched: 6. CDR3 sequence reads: CASSLAPGLVPDTQYF. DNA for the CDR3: TGTGCCAGCAGCTTAGCGCCGGGACTAGTCCCAGATACGCAGTATTTT.

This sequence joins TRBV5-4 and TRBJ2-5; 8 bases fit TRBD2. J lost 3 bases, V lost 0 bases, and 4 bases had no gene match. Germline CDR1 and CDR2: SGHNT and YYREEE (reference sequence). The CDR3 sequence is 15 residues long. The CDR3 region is CASSLGTGGKETQYF. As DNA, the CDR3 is TGTGCCAGCAGCTTGGGTACGGGGGGGAAAGAGACCCAGTACTTC.

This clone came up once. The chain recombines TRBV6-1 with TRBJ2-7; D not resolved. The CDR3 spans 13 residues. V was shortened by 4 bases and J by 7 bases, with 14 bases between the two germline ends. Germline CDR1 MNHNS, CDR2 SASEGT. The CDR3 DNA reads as TGTGCCAGCAGTGTTTCCTTGGGGTGGGAGCAGTACTTC. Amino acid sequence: CASSVSLGWEQYF.

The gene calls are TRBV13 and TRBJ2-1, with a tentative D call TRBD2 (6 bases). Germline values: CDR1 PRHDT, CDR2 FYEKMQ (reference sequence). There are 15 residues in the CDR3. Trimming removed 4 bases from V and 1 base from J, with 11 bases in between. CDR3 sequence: CASSSGGSSYNEQFF. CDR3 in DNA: TGTGCCAGCAGCTCCGGAGGGAGTTCCTACAATGAGCAGTTCTTC.

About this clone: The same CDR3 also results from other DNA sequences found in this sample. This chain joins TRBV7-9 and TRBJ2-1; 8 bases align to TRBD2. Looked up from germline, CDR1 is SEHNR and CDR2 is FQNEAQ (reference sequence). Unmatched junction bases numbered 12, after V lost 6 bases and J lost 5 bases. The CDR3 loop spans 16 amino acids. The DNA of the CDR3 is TGTGCCAGCAGTTCGGGATTAGCGGGGCGCAACAATGAGCAGTTCTTC. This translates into CASSSGLAGRNNEQFF.

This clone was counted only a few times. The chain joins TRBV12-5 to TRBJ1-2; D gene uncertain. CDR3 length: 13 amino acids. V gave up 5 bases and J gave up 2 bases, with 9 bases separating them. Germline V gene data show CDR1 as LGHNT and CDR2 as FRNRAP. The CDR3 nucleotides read TGTGCTAGTGGTCCGACAAGAAACTATGGCTACACCTTC. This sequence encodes CASGPTRNYGYTF.

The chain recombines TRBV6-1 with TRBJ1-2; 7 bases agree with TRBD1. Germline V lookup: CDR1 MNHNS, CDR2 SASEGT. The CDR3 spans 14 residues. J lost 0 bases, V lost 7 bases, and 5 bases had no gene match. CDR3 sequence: CASTGQGANYGYTF. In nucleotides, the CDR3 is TGTGCCAGCACCGGGCAGGGGGCTAACTATGGCTACACCTTC.

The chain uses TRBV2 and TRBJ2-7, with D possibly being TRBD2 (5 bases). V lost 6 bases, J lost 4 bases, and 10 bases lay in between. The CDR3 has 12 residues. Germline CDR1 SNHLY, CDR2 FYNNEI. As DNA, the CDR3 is TGTGCCAGCAGAGACGGGATGTACGAGCAGTACTTC. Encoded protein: CASRDGMYEQYF.

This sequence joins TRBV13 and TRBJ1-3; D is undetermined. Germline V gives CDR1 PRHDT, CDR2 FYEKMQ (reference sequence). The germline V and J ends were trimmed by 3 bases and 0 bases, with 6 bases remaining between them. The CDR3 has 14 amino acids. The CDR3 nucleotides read TGTGCCAGCAGCTTGCAGATCTCTGGAAACACCATATATTTT. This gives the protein CASSLQISGNTIYF.

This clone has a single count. Here the CDR3 reads CAWSRTGANEQFF. The CDR3 region has the DNA TGTGCCTGGAGTCGGACCGGAGCGAATGAGCAGTTCTTC. The V gene is TRBV30, the J gene TRBJ2-1; D is ambiguous. V was cut by 2 bases and J by 7 bases, with 12 bases left in between. The CDR3 covers 13 residues. Germline V lookup: CDR1 GTSNPN, CDR2 SVGIG (reference sequence).

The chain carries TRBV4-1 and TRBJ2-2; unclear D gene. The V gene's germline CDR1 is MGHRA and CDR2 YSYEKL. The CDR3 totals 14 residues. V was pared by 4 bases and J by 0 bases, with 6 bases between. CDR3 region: CASSLSANTGELFF. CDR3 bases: TGCGCCAGCAGCCTAAGTGCGAACACCGGGGAGCTGTTTTTT.

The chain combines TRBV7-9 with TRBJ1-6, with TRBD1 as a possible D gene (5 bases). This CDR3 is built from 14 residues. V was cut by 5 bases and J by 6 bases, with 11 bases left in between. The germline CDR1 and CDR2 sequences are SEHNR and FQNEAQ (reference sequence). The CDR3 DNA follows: TGTGCCAGCAGCCAGTTGGGGGGTAATTCACCCCTCCACTTT. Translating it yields CASSQLGGNSPLHF. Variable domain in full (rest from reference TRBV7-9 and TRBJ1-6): DTGVSQNPRHKITKRGQNVTFRCDPISEHNRLYWYRQTLGQGPEFLTYFQNEAQLEKSRLLSDRFSAERPKGSFSTLEIQRTEQGDSAMYLCASSQLGGNSPLHFGNGTRLTVT.